The 21 T cell receptor beta chains presented below share a single source sample, sequenced in a study of Graves' ophthalmopathy and Graves' hyperthyroidism. Scientists amplified the TCR beta CDR3 regions from RNA transcripts. In the first round, RT-PCR was carried out with HTBI primers, and a multiplex PCR formed the second round. Each CDR3 protein gets one entry after TCRdb re-called the multiplex PCR reads with MiXCR. The table shows a few hundred thousand distinct CDR3 sequences, with roughly a sixth occurring only once. What was sequenced was peripheral blood. All receptors come from an adult woman with stable Graves' hyperthyroidism.

This clonotype was detected only a few times. A single base separates this from a much larger clone, so it may be a read error. The conserved closing phenylalanine or tryptophan is absent in this CDR3, likely reflecting a read error. This sequence joins TRBV5-4 and TRBJ1-2; TRBD1 matches 7 bases. CDR1 is SGHNT, CDR2 YYREEE, per germline (reference sequence). Trimming removed 2 bases from V and 8 bases from J; junction bases left unmatched: 6. The CDR3 consists of 13 residues. The CDR3 DNA reads TGTGCCAGCAGCTTCATTACAGGGGACGGCTACACCCTC. Residues: CASSFITGDGYTL.

This clonotype was recorded many times. The rearrangement joins TRBV20-1 to TRBJ2-5; D might be TRBD1 or TRBD2, each matching 6 bases. CDR1 is DFQATT and CDR2 is SNEGSKA in the germline V gene (reference sequence). CDR3 length: 15 amino acids. The V and J ends lost 5 bases and 7 bases respectively, with 23 bases between them. The CDR3 DNA reads as TGCAGTGCTCGGACAGCCGGGACTCCGCGTGGGACCCAGTACTTC. Protein product: CSARTAGTPRGTQYF.

This clonotype was observed many times. The V call is TRBV28, the J call TRBJ2-7, with 9 bases that match TRBD1. Germline V gene lookup returns CDR1 MDHEN and CDR2 SYDVKM. V was clipped by 6 bases and J by 5 bases; unmatched bases: 11. The CDR3 runs to 15 residues. This CDR3 reads CASRLQGQGSHEQYF. CDR3 sequence (DNA): TGTGCCAGCAGGCTACAGGGACAGGGTAGCCACGAGCAGTACTTC.

About this clonotype itself: One junction end disagrees with the germline gene, perhaps due to a read error. This chain uses TRBV10-2 with TRBJ1-2; 7 positions agree with TRBD1. Per the germline V gene, CDR1 is WSHSY and CDR2 is SAAADI. This CDR3 is 15 amino acids long. The CDR3 protein is CASSVAARGSYGYAF. CDR3 bases: TGCGCCAGCAGTGTAGCTGCCAGGGGGTCCTATGGCTACGCCTTC.

This clonotype was seen at least ten times. Sequence at one end of the junction differs from germline and may be a read error. This chain links TRBV12-5 with TRBJ1-1; D is perhaps TRBD1 (5 bases). CDR3 length: 13 amino acids. The V gene's germline CDR1 is LGHNT and CDR2 FRNRAP. CDR3 residues: CASAIDSTWWASF. The CDR3 nucleotides read TGTGCTAGTGCCATAGACAGCACCTGGTGGGCTTCCTTT.

The chain is built from TRBV30 and TRBJ1-2; TRBD1 might be the D (6 bases). The CDR3 length is 13 residues. Germline loops: CDR1 GTSNPN, CDR2 SVGIG (reference sequence). V was shortened by 3 bases and J by 4 bases, with 12 bases between the two germline ends. The CDR3 spells CAWRAGAGYGYTF. As DNA, the CDR3 is TGTGCCTGGAGGGCAGGGGCGGGCTATGGCTACACCTTC. The full variable domain, rest sourced from reference TRBV30 and TRBJ1-2, is SQTIHQWPATLVQPVGSPLSLECTVEGTSNPNLYWYRQAAGRGLQLLFYSVGIGQISSEVPQNLSASRPQDRQFILSSKKLLLSDSGFYLCAWRAGAGYGYTFGSGTRLTVV.

This clonotype was observed a few times. The chain is built from TRBV7-9 and TRBJ1-1; no clear D gene. The CDR3 consists of 14 residues. The V end was cut by 2 bases, the J end by 4 bases, with 11 bases between. Germline lookup yields CDR1 SEHNR and CDR2 FQNEAQ (reference sequence). CDR3 DNA sequence: TGTGCCAGCAGCTTAAAAAAATTGGGCACTGAAGCTTTCTTT. Amino acids: CASSLKKLGTEAFF.

This clonotype was detected many times. The chain links TRBV15 to TRBJ2-5; perhaps TRBD1 as D (5 bases). Per the germline V gene, CDR1 is LNHNV and CDR2 is YYDKDF (reference sequence). The CDR3 has 17 residues. V was trimmed by 0 bases and J by 3 bases, leaving 17 bases between them. CDR3 loop: CATSRDLGRAFKETQYF. The CDR3 DNA sequence: TGTGCCACCAGCAGAGATCTAGGCAGGGCCTTTAAAGAGACCCAGTACTTC.

V is TRBV5-1 and J is TRBJ2-7; 10 bases are shared with TRBD1. The germline CDR1 and CDR2 sequences are SGHRS and YFSETQ. CDR3 length: 14 amino acids. V gave up 5 bases and J gave up 0 bases; unmatched junction bases: 2. CDR3 sequence reads: CASSDRGLSYEQYF. CDR3 bases: TGCGCCAGCAGTGACAGGGGGCTCTCCTACGAGCAGTACTTC.

This clonotype was seen a handful of times. This may arise from a read error, as a much more abundant clone is one base away. The chain recombines TRBV28 with TRBJ2-5; a weak D match, TRBD2 (6 bases). The CDR3 is 16 residues long. Germline V gene sequence: CDR1 MDHEN, CDR2 SYDVKM. Trimming removed 7 bases at V and 1 base at J, with 19 bases between. The CDR3 DNA is TGTGCCAGCACCCGGGCGGCGGGAAGGTTCCAAGAGACCCAGTACTTC. Translation gives CASTRAAGRFQETQYF.

This clonotype was seen repeatedly, ten times or more. As DNA, the CDR3 is TGTGCCAGCAGTTTAGAGGTCGGGGGGGGGTATGGCTACACCTTC. Translating it yields CASSLEVGGGYGYTF. The V gene is TRBV27, the J gene TRBJ1-2, with a tentative D call TRBD1 (5 bases). CDR3 length equals 15 residues. Trimming stripped 2 bases from V and 5 bases from J, with 15 bases between. Germline CDR1 is MNHEY and CDR2 is SMNVEV (reference sequence).

This clonotype has at least ten counts. The chain carries TRBV6-1 and TRBJ1-1; D is undetermined. There are 13 residues in the CDR3. Germline-derived CDR1 and CDR2 are MNHNS and SASEGT. V was pared by 2 bases and J by 10 bases, with 14 bases between. The CDR3 DNA reads TGTGCCAGCAGTGAACTAGAAGGGCCTGGAGCTTTCTTT. Translation: CASSELEGPGAFF.

This clonotype was detected many times. The chain uses TRBV5-5 and TRBJ2-2; D is unclear. Trimming shortened V by 3 bases and J by 2 bases, and 8 bases separated the two germline ends. In germline, CDR1 is SGHKS, CDR2 YYEKEE (reference sequence). CDR3 length: 14 residues. For the CDR3, the DNA is TGTGCCAGCAGCTCCCTACGTAACACCGGGGAGCTGTTTTTT. This sequence encodes CASSSLRNTGELFF.

This clonotype was seen at least ten times. The J gene is TRBJ1-3, the V gene TRBV13; D call uncertain. Germline assignment: CDR1 PRHDT and CDR2 FYEKMQ (reference sequence). The CDR3 runs to 11 residues. The V gene lost 4 bases and the J gene lost 5 bases, with 3 bases spanning the gap. This CDR3 is CASSSRNTIYF. The CDR3 DNA reads TGTGCCAGCAGCTCCCGAAACACCATATATTTT.

This clonotype was recorded at least ten times. The chain joins TRBV25-1 to TRBJ1-1; no clear D gene. Deletions cut 4 bases from V and 6 bases from J, with 9 bases between. This CDR3 has 12 residues. Germline-derived CDR1 and CDR2 are MGHDK and SYGVNS. In DNA form, the CDR3 reads TGTGCCAGCAGTGCTGTTACGGCTGAAGCTTTCTTT. Amino acids: CASSAVTAEAFF.

Many counts were recorded for this clonotype. V gene TRBV6-2 or TRBV6-3 combines with J gene TRBJ2-7, with TRBD2 matching 8 bases. V was pared by 8 bases and J by 6 bases, with 15 bases of the junction left unmatched. The length of the CDR3 is 15 residues. Germline V CDR1 and CDR2: MNHEY, SVGEGT. CDR3 sequence reads: CASQKGLGGASEQYF. In DNA, the CDR3 is TGTGCCAGCCAAAAGGGACTAGGGGGAGCTTCCGAGCAGTACTTC.

There are many counts of this clonotype. Written as DNA, the CDR3 is TGTGCCAGCAGTACTCCCGGGACAGGGATACCCTACGAGCAGTACTTC. It is translated as CASSTPGTGIPYEQYF. The V gene is TRBV28, the J gene TRBJ2-7; the match to TRBD1 covers 9 bases. With 5 bases clipped from V and 2 bases from J, the junction kept 10 bases outside the gene matches. CDR3 size: 16 residues. Per germline, CDR1 MDHEN and CDR2 SYDVKM.

The chain carries TRBV27 and TRBJ2-5; a weak D match, TRBD2 (7 bases). This CDR3 has 16 residues. V dropped 4 bases and J dropped 5 bases, with 20 bases sitting between them. Germline CDR1 reads MNHEY; CDR2 reads SMNVEV (reference sequence). CDR3 amino acids: CASSSPRGEGRETQYF. The CDR3 DNA reads as TGTGCCAGCAGTTCGCCAAGGGGGGAGGGTAGGGAGACCCAGTACTTC.

Remarks on this clonotype: A much larger clone sits a single nucleotide away, making a read error possible. Here the CDR3 omits its conserved ending phenylalanine or tryptophan, so a read error is the likely source. CDR3 nucleotides: TGTGCCACCGCCGTGGCAGGGGGACAGCCCCAGCATTAT. This translates into CATAVAGGQPQHY. This chain links TRBV10-3 with TRBJ1-5; 7 nucleotides match TRBD1. CDR1 is ENHRY, CDR2 SYGVKD, per germline. V lost 10 bases, J lost 7 bases, and 10 bases stayed unmatched. There are 13 residues in the CDR3.

Comment on this clonotype: A read error may account for a junction end that differs from germline. This chain links TRBV19 with TRBJ2-2; D may be TRBD1 or TRBD2 (5 bases each). CDR3 length: 16 amino acids. The germline V gene has CDR1 LNHDA and CDR2 SQIVND (reference sequence). The CDR3 DNA reads as TGTGCCAGTAGAAAGCCGGGACCTCAGAACACCGGGGAGCTGTGTTTT. Translated, it gives CASRKPGPQNTGELCF.

The chain employs TRBV6-1 and TRBJ1-5; maybe TRBD1 (6 bases). This CDR3 spans 14 amino acids. Germline V gene lookup returns CDR1 MNHNS and CDR2 SASEGT. V lost 6 bases, J lost 3 bases, and 12 bases lay in between. CDR3 nucleotide sequence: TGTGCCAGCAGGCACGACAGGACCAATCAGCCCCAGCATTTT. It yields the protein CASRHDRTNQPQHF.